This T cell receptor beta chain is from a study of T cells in Graves' hyperthyroidism and ophthalmopathy. Diagnostic assessment was based on clinical symptoms, serum thyroxine and TRAb, thyroid ultrasound and orbital computed tomography. Whole-study results and caveats: From stable hyperthyroidism, ophthalmopathy was set apart by a 13 V-J model. Ophthalmopathy was identified by the model a median 6.5 months ahead of onset. Among clonotypes expanded in thyroid above 0.001, most were also found in blood.

The CDR3 has 14 residues. CDR1 LNHDA and CDR2 SQIVND come from the germline V gene (reference sequence). The ends were cut back, 3 bases at V and 0 bases at J, with 9 bases in the middle. TCR beta CDR3 region amplification was performed from RNA transcripts. During a first-round RT-PCR of the TCR CDR3, the HTBI primer set was used. TCRdb re-called the multiplex PCR reads through MiXCR, storing one row per CDR3 protein. The sample carries about 640,000 distinct CDR3 sequences, 45% recorded once. As regards this clonotype: The antigen remains undetermined.

V and J are TRBV19 and TRBJ2-7, with D perhaps TRBD2 (6 bases). Sequenced sample: peripheral blood or thyroid tissue (not recorded which). The origin of this receptor is an adult man with Graves' disease, either hyperthyroidism or ophthalmopathy (not recorded which). The chain's CDR3 is CASSIGDFSYEQYF. The CDR3 nucleotides read TGTGCCAGTAGTATTGGGGACTTCTCCTACGAGCAGTACTTC.